Given below is one T cell receptor (beta chain) in context. The data belong to a study of T-cell memory formation after mild COVID-19. From germline, CDR1 is SGHTA and CDR2 FQGNSA. Losses at the gene ends were 0 bases for V and 9 bases for J; bases not matched to a gene: 8. The CDR3 sequence is 15 residues long. MiXCR, run by TCRdb on the 5' RACE reads, gives a single entry per CDR3 protein. This sample has 530,000 or so distinct CDR3 sequences; around a sixth occur once, and the top ten carry roughly 7.7%. The rearrangement uses TRBV7-2 and TRBJ2-1, with TRBD2 matching 7 bases. Material for sequencing was PBMCs or a T cell subset sorted from them (not recorded which). The receptor comes from an adult woman who had mild COVID-19 (a few samples of this study predate the infection). Cell type and time point are not known. CDR3: CASSLARDYWGEQFF. The CDR3 DNA sequence: TGTGCCAGCAGCTTAGCTCGGGACTACTGGGGTGAGCAGTTCTTC.